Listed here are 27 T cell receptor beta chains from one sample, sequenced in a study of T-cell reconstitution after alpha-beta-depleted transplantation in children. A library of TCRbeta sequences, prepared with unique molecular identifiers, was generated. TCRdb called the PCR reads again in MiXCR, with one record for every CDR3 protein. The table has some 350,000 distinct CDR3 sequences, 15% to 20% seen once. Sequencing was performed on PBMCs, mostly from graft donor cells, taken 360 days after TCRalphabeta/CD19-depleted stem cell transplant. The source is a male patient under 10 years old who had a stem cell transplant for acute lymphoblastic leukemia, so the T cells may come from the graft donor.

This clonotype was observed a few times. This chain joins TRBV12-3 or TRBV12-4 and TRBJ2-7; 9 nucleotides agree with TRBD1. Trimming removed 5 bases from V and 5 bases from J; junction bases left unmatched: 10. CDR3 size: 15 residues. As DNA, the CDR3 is TGTGCCAGCAGTAGAAGGACAGGGGCGAAGGACGAGCAGTACTTC. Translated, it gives CASSRRTGAKDEQYF.

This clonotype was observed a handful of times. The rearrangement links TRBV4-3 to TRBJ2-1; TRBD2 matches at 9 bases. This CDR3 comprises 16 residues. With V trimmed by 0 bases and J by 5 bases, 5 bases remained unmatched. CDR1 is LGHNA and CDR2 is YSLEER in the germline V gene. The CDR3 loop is CASSQDRLAADNEQFF. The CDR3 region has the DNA TGCGCCAGCAGCCAAGATCGACTAGCGGCGGACAATGAGCAGTTCTTC.

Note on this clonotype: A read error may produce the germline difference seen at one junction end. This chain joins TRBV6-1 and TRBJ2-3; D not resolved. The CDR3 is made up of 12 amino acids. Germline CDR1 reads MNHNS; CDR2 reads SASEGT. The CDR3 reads CVSTRGTDTQYF. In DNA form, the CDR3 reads TGTGTCAGCACCCGGGGCACAGATACGCAGTATTTT.

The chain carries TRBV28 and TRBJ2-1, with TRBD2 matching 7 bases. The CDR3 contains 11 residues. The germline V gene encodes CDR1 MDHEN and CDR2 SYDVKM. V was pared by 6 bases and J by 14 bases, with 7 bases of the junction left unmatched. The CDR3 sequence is CASSRPSGKFF. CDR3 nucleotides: TGTGCCAGCAGCCGGCCTAGCGGAAAGTTCTTC.

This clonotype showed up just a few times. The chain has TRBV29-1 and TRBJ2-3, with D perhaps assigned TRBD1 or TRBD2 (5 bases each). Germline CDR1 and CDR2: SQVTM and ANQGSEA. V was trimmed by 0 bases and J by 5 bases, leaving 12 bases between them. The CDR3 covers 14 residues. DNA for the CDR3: TGCAGCGTTGAAGATCTAGCAGGGAAAGATACGCAGTATTTT. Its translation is CSVEDLAGKDTQYF.

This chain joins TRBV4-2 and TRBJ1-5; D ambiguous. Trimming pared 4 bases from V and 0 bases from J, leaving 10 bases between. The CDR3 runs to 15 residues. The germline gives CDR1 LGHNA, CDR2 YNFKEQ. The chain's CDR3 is CASSPGRYSNQPQHF. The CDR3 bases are TGTGCCAGCAGCCCTGGACGGTATAGCAATCAGCCCCAGCATTTT.

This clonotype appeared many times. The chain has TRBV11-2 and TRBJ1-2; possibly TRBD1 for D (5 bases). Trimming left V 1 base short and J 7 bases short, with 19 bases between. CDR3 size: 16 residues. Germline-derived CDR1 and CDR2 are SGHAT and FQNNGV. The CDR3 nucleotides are TGTGCCAGCAGCTTAGGAGGATATGGGGCCGGGAGTGGCTACACCTTC. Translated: CASSLGGYGAGSGYTF.

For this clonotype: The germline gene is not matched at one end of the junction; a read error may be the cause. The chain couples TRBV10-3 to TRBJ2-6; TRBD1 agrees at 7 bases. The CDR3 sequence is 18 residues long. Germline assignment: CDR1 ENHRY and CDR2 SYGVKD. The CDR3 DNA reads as TGTGCCCTCAGTTTCGGGACAGCTCGCACCTCTGGGGCCAACGTCCTGACTTTC. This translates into CALSFGTARTSGANVLTF.

For the CDR3, the DNA is TGTGCCAGCGCCCCCTCCGGACCCCCTCGACCTTACGAGCAGTACTTC. It encodes CASAPSGPPRPYEQYF. The genes are TRBV28 and TRBJ2-7; no clear D gene. With 8 bases removed from V and 4 bases from J, the gap between germline ends came to 24 bases. Germline-derived CDR1 and CDR2 are MDHEN and SYDVKM. This CDR3 has 16 amino acids.

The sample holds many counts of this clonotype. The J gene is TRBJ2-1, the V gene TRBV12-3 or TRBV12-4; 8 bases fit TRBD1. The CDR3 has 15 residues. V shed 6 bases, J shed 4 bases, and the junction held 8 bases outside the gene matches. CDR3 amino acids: CASRPGTGPYNEQFF. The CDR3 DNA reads TGTGCCAGCAGACCCGGGACAGGCCCTTACAATGAGCAGTTCTTC.

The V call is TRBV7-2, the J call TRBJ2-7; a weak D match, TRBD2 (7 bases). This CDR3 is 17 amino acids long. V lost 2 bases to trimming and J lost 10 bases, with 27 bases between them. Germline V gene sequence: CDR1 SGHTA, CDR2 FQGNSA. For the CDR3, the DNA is TGTGCCAGCAGCTTAAGAGGGGGGGGCCCGGGGTCTACGAAACAGTACTTC. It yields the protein CASSLRGGGPGSTKQYF.

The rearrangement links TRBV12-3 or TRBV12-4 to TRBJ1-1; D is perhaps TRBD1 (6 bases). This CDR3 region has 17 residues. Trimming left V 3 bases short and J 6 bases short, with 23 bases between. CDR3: CASSFLFRGLDSAEAFF. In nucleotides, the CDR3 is TGTGCCAGCAGTTTTCTTTTTAGGGGACTGGACAGCGCTGAAGCTTTCTTT.

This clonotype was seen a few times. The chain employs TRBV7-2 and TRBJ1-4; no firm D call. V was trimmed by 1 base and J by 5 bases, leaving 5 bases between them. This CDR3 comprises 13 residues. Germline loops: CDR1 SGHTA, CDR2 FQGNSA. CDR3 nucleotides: TGTGCCAGCAGCTTAGGACTGAATGAAAAACTGTTTTTT. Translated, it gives CASSLGLNEKLFF.

The CDR3 region is CAISESRQGDYEQYF. For the CDR3, the DNA is TGTGCCATCAGTGAGTCCCGACAGGGAGACTACGAGCAGTACTTC. The chain links TRBV10-3 to TRBJ2-7; 7 bases are a match to TRBD1. J gave up 3 bases and V 0 bases, and 5 bases lay outside the gene matches. This CDR3 region has 15 residues. The V gene's germline CDR1 is ENHRY and CDR2 SYGVKD.

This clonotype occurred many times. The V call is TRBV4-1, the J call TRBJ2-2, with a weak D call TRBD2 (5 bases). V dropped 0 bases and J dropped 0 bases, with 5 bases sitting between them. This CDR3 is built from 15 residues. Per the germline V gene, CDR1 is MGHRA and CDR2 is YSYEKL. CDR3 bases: TGCGCCAGCAGCCAAGAACTAGCGAACACCGGGGAGCTGTTTTTT. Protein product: CASSQELANTGELFF.

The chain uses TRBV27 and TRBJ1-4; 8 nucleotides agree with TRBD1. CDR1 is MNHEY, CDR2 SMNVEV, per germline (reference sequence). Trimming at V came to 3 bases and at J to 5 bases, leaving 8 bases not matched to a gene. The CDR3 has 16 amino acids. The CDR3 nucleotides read TGTGCCAGCAGTTTGGGGACCGGGACAGGCAATGAAAAACTGTTTTTT. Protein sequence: CASSLGTGTGNEKLFF.

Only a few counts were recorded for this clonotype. In DNA, the CDR3 is TGTGCCAGCAGCGTAGGGGGGCGGGAGAACACCGGGGAGCTGTTTTTT. It yields the protein CASSVGGRENTGELFF. J is TRBJ2-2 and V is TRBV9; D is perhaps TRBD1 or TRBD2 (6 bases each). Germline-derived CDR1 and CDR2 are SGDLS and YYNGEE. The CDR3 contains 16 residues. V was clipped by 0 bases and J by 1 base, with 10 bases between them.

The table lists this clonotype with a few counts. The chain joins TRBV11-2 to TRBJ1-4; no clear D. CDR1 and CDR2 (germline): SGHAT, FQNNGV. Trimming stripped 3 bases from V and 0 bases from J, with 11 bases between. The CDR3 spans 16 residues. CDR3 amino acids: CASSFFRAPTNEKLFF. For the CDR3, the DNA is TGTGCCAGCAGCTTTTTTAGGGCTCCAACTAATGAAAAACTGTTTTTT.

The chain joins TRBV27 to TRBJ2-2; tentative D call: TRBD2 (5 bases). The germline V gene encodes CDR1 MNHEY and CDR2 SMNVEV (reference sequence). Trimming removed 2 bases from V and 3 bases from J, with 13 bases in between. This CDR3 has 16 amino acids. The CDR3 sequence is CASSLTDWSDTGELFF. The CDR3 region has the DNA TGTGCCAGCAGTTTAACGGACTGGTCGGACACCGGGGAGCTGTTTTTT.

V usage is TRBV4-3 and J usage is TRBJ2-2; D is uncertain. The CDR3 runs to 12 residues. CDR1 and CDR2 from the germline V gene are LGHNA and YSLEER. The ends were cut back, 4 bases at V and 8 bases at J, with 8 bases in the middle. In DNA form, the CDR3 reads TGCGCCAGCAGCCCTCCGATGGGGGAGCTGTTTTTT. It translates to CASSPPMGELFF.

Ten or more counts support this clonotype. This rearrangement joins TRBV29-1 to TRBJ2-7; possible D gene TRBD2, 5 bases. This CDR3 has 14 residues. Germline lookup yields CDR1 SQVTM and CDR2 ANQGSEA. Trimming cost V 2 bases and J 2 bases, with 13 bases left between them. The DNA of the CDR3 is TGCAGCGTTGAATTGGCGGGCCTGACCTACGAGCAGTACTTC. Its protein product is CSVELAGLTYEQYF.

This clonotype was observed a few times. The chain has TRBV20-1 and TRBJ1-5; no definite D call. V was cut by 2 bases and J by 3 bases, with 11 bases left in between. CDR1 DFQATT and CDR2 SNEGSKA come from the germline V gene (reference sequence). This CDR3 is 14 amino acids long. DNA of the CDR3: TGCAGTGCTAGACGGGGTAGGGACAATCAGCCCCAGCATTTT. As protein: CSARRGRDNQPQHF.

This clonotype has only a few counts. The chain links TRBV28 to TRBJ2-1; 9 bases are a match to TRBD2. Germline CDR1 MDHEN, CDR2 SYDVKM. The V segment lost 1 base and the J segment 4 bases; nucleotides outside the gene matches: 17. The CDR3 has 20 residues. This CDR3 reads CASSLFEGTRREGPYNEQFF. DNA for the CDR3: TGTGCCAGCAGTTTATTTGAAGGGACCCGGCGGGAGGGCCCGTACAATGAGCAGTTCTTC.

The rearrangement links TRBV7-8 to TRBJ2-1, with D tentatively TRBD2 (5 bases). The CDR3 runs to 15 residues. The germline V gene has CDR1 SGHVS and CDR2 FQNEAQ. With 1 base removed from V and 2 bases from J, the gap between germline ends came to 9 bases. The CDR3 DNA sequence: TGTGCCAGCAGCTTAGACCGGGGAACCTACAATGAGCAGTTCTTC. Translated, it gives CASSLDRGTYNEQFF.

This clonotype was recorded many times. CDR3: CASSFPEETQYF. The CDR3 coding sequence is TGTGCCAGCAGCTTCCCAGAAGAGACCCAGTACTTC. V and J are TRBV5-6 and TRBJ2-5; D gene unclear. Germline assignment: CDR1 SGHDT and CDR2 YYEEEE. The CDR3 is 12 amino acids. With 2 bases removed from V and 3 bases from J, the gap between germline ends came to 5 bases.

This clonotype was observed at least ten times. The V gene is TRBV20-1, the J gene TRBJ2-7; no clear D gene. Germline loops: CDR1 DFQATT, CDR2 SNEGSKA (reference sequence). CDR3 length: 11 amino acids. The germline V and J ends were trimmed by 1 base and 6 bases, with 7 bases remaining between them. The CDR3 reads CSARALIEQYF. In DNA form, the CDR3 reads TGCAGTGCTAGAGCCCTAATCGAGCAGTACTTC.

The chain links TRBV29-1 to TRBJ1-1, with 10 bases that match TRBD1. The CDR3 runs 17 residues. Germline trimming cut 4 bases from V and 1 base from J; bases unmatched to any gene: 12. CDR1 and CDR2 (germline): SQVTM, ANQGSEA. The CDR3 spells CSVVPSTGGVGNTEAFF. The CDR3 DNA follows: TGCAGCGTTGTCCCCTCGACAGGGGGCGTAGGGAACACTGAAGCTTTCTTT.